This note documents a single T cell receptor beta chain sequence. Its antigen is still unknown. Base qualities were left out, and no much larger clone turns up one base away. Library creation used 5' RACE. The sequencing machine was an Illumina HiSeq 2000. A universal primer binding site was introduced by template switching, and a unique molecular identifier was present in the final cDNA, enabling accurate counting of TCR cDNA molecules. First-strand cDNA for TCR alpha and beta chains was synthesized from specific primers in the conserved constant-segment region. To control for contamination, every cDNA library carried two barcodes: a SMART-Mk sample barcode plus Illumina barcodes. Two successive PCR steps introduced TruSeq adapter sequences along with Illumina sample barcodes. The TCR alpha and beta cDNA libraries were sequenced on the Illumina HiSeq platform using custom primers. The published analysis was carried out like this. MiGEC processed the raw reads to extract unique molecular identifiers, while MiXCR was used to determine the CDR3 positions. Recombination models were inferred per individual with the repgenHMM and IGoR tools using an EM algorithm. The tcR package in R was used for shared clonotype analysis, with sharing normalized by the product of cloneset sizes. Out-of-frame nonproductive sequences were analyzed to study raw recombination free of thymic and clonal selection effects. In-frame beta chains were kept once TCRdb had trimmed the public reads at Q25 with fastp and called clones with MiXCR. Duplicate CDR3 protein sequences are folded into a single record with the most common DNA and genes. Clone size and V and J calls follow TCRdb, not the original study. This sample is represented by about 900,000 distinct CDR3 sequences; 9% to 15% of them were singletons. Together, the top ten hold around 1.5% of the sample.

The data belong to a study of identical twins (dated by TCRdb to the mid-2010s). Study-level background: To test whether fetal clonotypes persist, the study used deep sequencing on TCR alpha and beta repertoires from monozygotic twins, unrelated adults of various ages, and cord blood. Replicate twin experiments were performed at different times using different library preparation protocols to rule out contamination.

All donors were healthy Caucasians. Three pairs of female monozygotic twins, all aged about 18 to 29 years, made up the twin cohort. RNA for TCR libraries was isolated from peripheral blood mononuclear cells. The junction carries 9 bases between V and J, which are trimmed by 2 bases and 8 bases respectively. The germline V gene gives CDR1 as SNHLY and CDR2 as FYNNEI. Reading from cysteine to phenylalanine, the CDR3 counts 12 amino acids. CDR3 DNA is the only sequence kept; it has 36 bases, read in frame from the first base. The paper as a whole reports these results and caveats: Abundant cord blood beta clonotypes carried fewer insertions; young adult naive repertoires showed a weaker similar trend, while memory repertoires showed none. Zero-insertion analyses could be partly confounded by invariant T cells such as MAIT and iNKT, though diverse VJ usage argued against such confounding for most clonotypes. The excess sharing between twins in beta out-of-frame sequences was weaker because fewer shared sequences reduced the signal-to-noise ratio. Because the same donors could not be followed over many years, the conclusions depended on cross-sectional statistical analysis. Compared with coincidental sharing between unrelated individuals, out-of-frame TCR alpha sequences shared between twins had an excess of sequences with low generation probability. In monozygotic twins, recombination models systematically underestimated out-of-frame TCR alpha sharing, but the models matched the sharing seen between unrelated individuals.

These sequences were also reported in another study, on yellow fever vaccine responses in identical twins. Per the second study: According to the authors, in identical twins the way T cells responded to vaccination appeared partly convergent and partly personalized. The study precisely tracked vaccine-responding T cell clones in identical twins.

The receptor's source is a young woman in good health. The sample was PBMCs. Rearrangement joined TRBV2 to TRBJ1-2, with the D gene not confidently named. The DNA sequence follows: TGTGCCAGCAGTGAACAGGTGAAGGGCTACACCTTC. The resulting protein is CASSEQVKGYTF.